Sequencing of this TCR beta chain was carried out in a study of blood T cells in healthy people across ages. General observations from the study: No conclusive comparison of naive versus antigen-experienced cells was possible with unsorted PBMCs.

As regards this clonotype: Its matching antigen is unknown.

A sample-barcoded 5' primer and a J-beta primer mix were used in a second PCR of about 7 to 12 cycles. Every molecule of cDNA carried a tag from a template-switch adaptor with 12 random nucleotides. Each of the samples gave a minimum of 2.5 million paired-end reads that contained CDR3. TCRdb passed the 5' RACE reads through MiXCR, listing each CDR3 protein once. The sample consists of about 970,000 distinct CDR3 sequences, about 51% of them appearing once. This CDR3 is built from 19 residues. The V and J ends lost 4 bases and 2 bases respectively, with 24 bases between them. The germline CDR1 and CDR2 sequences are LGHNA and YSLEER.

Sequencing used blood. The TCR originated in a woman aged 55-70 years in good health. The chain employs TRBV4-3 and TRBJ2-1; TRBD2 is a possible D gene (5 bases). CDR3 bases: TGCGCCAGCAGCCCTAGAGACTACACTACTGGAGCGGCCTACAATGAGCAGTTCTTC. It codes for CASSPRDYTTGAAYNEQFF.